The 5 T cell receptor beta chains below were found in one sample sequenced in a study of blood T cell repertoires in COVID-19. Data came from immunoSEQ multiplex PCR; TCRdb stores just in-frame clones and leaves some out. The sample has under 250,000 clones, roughly nine tenths seen once. The sample comprised peripheral blood. Source of these receptors: a man aged 55 to 70 with acute or convalescent COVID-19.

V and J are TRBV6-5 and TRBJ1-6; 7 nucleotides agree with TRBD1. V gave up 6 bases and J gave up 6 bases; unmatched junction bases: 8. The CDR3 covers 15 residues. Germline V gene lookup returns CDR1 MNHEY and CDR2 SVGAGI. In DNA, the CDR3 is TGTGCCAGCAGCCGGGGACAGCTCGGTAATTCACCCCTCCACTTT. Translation: CASSRGQLGNSPLHF.

This chain connects TRBV6-2 or TRBV6-3 to TRBJ1-2; 10 positions agree with TRBD1. The CDR3 has 15 residues. V was clipped by 0 bases and J by 4 bases; unmatched bases: 2. Germline V gives CDR1 MNHEY, CDR2 SVGEGT. The CDR3 coding sequence is TGTGCCAGCAGTTACTCCGGGACAGGGGCCTATGGCTACACCTTC. Encoded protein: CASSYSGTGAYGYTF.

This clone was counted only a few times. This chain uses TRBV7-9 with TRBJ2-2, with 9 bases aligning to TRBD2. Germline CDR1 reads SEHNR; CDR2 reads FQNEAQ (reference sequence). The CDR3 consists of 17 residues. V lost 4 bases to trimming and J lost 2 bases; unmatched junction nucleotides: 8. This CDR3 reads CASSSFRGRVNTGELFF. Here the CDR3 DNA reads TGTGCCAGCAGCTCCTTCCGCGGGAGGGTTAACACCGGGGAGCTGTTTTTT. Drawing the rest from reference TRBV7-9 and TRBJ2-2, the complete variable domain is DTGVSQNPRHKITKRGQNVTFRCDPISEHNRLYWYRQTLGQGPEFLTYFQNEAQLEKSRLLSDRFSAERPKGSFSTLEIQRTEQGDSAMYLCASSSFRGRVNTGELFFGEGSRLTVL.

V usage is TRBV30 and J usage is TRBJ1-5; 7 nucleotides align to TRBD1. Germline assignment: CDR1 GTSNPN and CDR2 SVGIG (reference sequence). CDR3 size: 15 residues. The V and J ends lost 1 base and 0 bases, in that order; junction bases with no gene match: 3. In DNA form, the CDR3 reads TGTGCCTGGAGTGCGGGACAGCCTAGCAATCAGCCCCAGCATTTT. It is translated as CAWSAGQPSNQPQHF.

The rearrangement joins TRBV5-4 to TRBJ2-2, with D hard to call. Trimming removed 0 bases at V and 7 bases at J, with 4 bases between. CDR1 is SGHNT and CDR2 is YYREEE in the germline V gene (reference sequence). The CDR3 has 12 residues. The DNA of the CDR3 is TGTGCCAGCAGCTTGGCCAACGGGGAGCTGTTTTTT. The encoded protein is CASSLANGELFF.